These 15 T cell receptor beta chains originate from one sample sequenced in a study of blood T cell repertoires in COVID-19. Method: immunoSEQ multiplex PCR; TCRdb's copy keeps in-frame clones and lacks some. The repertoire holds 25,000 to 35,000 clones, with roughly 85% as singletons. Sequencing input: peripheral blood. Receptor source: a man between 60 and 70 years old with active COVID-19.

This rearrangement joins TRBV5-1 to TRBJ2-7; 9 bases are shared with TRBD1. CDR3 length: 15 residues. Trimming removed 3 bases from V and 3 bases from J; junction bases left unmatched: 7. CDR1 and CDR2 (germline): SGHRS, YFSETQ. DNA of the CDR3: TGCGCCAGCAGCTCTGGGACAGGGCGTCTCTACGAGCAGTACTTC. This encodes CASSSGTGRLYEQYF.

CDR3 loop: CASSLSTSGVNNEQFF. CDR3 DNA sequence: TGTGCCAGCAGCCTGTCGACTAGCGGGGTTAACAATGAGCAGTTCTTC. The rearrangement uses TRBV4-2 and TRBJ2-1, with TRBD2 matching 11 bases. This CDR3 has 16 amino acids. V was clipped by 4 bases and J by 5 bases; unmatched bases: 7. Germline CDR1 LGHNA, CDR2 YNFKEQ.

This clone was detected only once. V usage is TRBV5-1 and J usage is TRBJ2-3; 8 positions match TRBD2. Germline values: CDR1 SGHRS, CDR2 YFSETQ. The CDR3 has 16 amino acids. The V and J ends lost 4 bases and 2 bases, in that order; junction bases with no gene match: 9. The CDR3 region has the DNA TGCGCCAGCAGCGGGGTAGCGGGGACCCCCACAGATACGCAGTATTTT. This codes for CASSGVAGTPTDTQYF.

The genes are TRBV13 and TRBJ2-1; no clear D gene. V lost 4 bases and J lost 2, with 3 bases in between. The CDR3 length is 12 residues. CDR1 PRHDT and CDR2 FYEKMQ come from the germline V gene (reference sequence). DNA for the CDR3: TGTGCCAGCAGCTCCACCTACAATGAGCAGTTCTTC. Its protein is CASSSTYNEQFF.

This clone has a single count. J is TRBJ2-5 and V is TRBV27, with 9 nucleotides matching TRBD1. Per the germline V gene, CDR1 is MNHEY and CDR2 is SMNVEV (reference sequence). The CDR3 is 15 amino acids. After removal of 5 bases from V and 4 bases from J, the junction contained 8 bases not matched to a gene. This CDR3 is CASSDYKTGGETQYF. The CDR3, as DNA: TGTGCCAGCAGTGACTACAAGACAGGGGGAGAGACCCAGTACTTC.

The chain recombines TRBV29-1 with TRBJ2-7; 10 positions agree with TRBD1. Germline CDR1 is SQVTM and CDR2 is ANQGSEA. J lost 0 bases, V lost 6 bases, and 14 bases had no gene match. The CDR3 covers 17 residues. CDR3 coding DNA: TGCAGCGTCGCGACAGGGGGCTTTCCCTATAGCTCCTACGAGCAGTACTTC. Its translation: CSVATGGFPYSSYEQYF.

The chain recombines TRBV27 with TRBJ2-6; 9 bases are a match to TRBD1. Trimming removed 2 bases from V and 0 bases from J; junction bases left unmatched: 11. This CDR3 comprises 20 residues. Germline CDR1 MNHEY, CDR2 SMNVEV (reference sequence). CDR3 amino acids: CASSLRTGQGLGSGANVLTF. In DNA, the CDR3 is TGTGCCAGCAGTTTAAGGACGGGACAGGGCCTTGGCTCTGGGGCCAACGTCCTGACTTTC.

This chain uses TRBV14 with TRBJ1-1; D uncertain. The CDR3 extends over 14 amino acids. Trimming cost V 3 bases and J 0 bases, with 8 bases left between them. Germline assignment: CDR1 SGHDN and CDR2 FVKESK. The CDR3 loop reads CASSQSLLNTEAFF. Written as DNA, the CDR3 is TGTGCCAGCAGCCAGAGCCTGCTGAACACTGAAGCTTTCTTT.

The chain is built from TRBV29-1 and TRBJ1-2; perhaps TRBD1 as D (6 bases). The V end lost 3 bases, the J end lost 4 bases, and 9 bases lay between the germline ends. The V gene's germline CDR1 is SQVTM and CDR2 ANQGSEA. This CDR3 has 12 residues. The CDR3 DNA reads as TGCAGCGTTGACCAGGGGACCTATGGCTACACCTTC. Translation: CSVDQGTYGYTF.

CDR3 amino acids: CASSHSGLAGGETQYF. The CDR3 nucleotides are TGTGCCAGCAGCCATTCGGGACTAGCGGGAGGAGAGACCCAGTACTTC. The J gene is TRBJ2-5, the V gene TRBV9; 15 positions match TRBD2. This CDR3 is built from 16 residues. Germline V lookup: CDR1 SGDLS, CDR2 YYNGEE. The J segment lost 4 bases and the V segment lost 4 bases, leaving 5 bases of the junction unmatched. Full variable domain (missing parts from reference TRBV9 and TRBJ2-5): DSGVTQTPKHLITATGQRVTLRCSPRSGDLSVYWYQQSLDQGLQFLIQYYNGEERAKGNILERFSAQQFPDLHSELNLSSLELGDSALYFCASSHSGLAGGETQYFGPGTRLLVL.

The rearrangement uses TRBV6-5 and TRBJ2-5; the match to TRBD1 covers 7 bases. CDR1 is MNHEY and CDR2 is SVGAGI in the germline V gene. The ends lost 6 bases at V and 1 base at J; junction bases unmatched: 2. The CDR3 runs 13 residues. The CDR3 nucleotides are TGTGCCAGCAGCCGGGACAGCCAAGAGACCCAGTACTTC. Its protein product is CASSRDSQETQYF.

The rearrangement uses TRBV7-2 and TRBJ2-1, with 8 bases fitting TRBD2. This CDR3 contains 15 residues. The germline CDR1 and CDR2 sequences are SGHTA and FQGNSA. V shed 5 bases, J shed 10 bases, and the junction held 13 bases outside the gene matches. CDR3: CASSTTSEPGDEQFF. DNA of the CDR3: TGTGCCAGCAGCACGACTAGCGAGCCGGGCGACGAGCAGTTCTTC.

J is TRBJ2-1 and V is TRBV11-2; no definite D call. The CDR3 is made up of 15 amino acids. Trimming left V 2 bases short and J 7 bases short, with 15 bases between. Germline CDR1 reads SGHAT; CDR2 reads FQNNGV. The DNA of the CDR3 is TGTGCCAGCAGCTTATTAATTGTATCAGTAAATGAGCAGTTCTTC. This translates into CASSLLIVSVNEQFF.

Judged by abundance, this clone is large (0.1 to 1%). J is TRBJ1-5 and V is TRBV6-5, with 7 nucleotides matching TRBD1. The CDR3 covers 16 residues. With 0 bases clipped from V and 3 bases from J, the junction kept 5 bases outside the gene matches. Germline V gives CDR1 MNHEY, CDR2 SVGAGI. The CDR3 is CASSYSAGGNNQPQHF. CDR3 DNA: TGTGCCAGCAGTTACTCGGCAGGGGGGAACAATCAGCCCCAGCATTTT.

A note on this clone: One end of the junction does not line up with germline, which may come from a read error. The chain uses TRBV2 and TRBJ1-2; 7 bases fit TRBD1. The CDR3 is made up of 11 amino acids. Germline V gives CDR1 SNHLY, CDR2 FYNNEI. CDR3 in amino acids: CASSVGQAGGF. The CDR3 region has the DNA TGTGCCAGCAGTGTCGGACAGGCAGGGGGCTTC.